This T cell receptor (beta chain) was recovered during a study of blood T cell repertoires in COVID-19. Study in general: Recovery among Cohort 3 donors was established by two negative PCRs, clearance, or symptom resolution. Some COVID-19 samples were acute and others convalescent; all came from the United States, Italy and Spain.

This clone was found a few times. In the authors' methods: Using reference gene primer amplification, nucleated cell counts were estimated. Only in-frame clones appear in the TCRdb table, and some are missing; sequencing was by immunoSEQ multiplex PCR. The DNA was the basis for D and trimming; V, J and clone size are from that table. The table lists approximately 210,000 clones, over 75% of them singletons. Which cohort a participant joined came from the clinical history participants gave. Germline lookup yields CDR1 MNHEY and CDR2 SVGAGI. The CDR3 is made up of 15 amino acids. V lost 6 bases to trimming and J lost 0 bases, with 15 bases between them.

The TCR originated in a man aged 25 to 40 in a cohort exposed to, infected with or recovered from COVID-19 (not recorded which). The gene calls are TRBV6-5 and TRBJ2-7; D uncertain. Sequences were obtained from PBMCs or T cells enriched from blood (not recorded which). The CDR3 region has the DNA TGTGCCAGCAGCTACACGACGGGTAGCTCCTACGAGCAGTACTTC. This translates into CASSYTTGSSYEQYF.